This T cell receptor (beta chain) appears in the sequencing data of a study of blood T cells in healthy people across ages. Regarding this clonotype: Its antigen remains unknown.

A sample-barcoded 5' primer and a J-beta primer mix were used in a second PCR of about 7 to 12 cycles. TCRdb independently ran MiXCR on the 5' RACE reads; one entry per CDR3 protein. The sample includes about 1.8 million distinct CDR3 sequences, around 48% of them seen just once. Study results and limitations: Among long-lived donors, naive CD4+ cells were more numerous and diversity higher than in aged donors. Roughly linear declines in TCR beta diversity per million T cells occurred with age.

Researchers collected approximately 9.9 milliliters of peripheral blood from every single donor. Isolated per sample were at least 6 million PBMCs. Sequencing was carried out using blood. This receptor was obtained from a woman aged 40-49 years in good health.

CDR3 in amino acids: CASKQGLAGSDTQYF. The CDR3 DNA follows: TGTGCCAGCAAACAAGGACTAGCGGGGTCGGATACGCAGTATTTT. The V and J genes are TRBV12-3 or TRBV12-4 and TRBJ2-3; 12 bases are a match to TRBD2. V trimming: 7 bases; J trimming: 6 bases; junction bases outside the gene matches: 8. The length of the CDR3 is 15 residues.